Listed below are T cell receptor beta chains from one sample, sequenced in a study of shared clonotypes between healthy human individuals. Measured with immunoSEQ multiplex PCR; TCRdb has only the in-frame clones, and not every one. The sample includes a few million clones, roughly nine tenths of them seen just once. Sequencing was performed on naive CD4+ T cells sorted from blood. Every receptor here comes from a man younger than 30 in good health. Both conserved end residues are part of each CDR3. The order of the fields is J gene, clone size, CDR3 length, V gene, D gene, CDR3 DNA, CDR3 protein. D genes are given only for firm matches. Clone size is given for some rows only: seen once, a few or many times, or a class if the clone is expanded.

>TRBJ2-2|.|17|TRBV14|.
TGTGCCAGCAGCCAAGACCTGAAGGGGGGTGACACCGGGGAGCTGTTTTTT
CASSQDLKGGDTGELFF
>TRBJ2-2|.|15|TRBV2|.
TGTGCCAGCAGTGGACTGATAGCGAACACCGGGGAGCTGTTTTTT
CASSGLIANTGELFF
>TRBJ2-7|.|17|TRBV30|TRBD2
TGTGCCTGGACCCTAACTCGGACTAGCGGGAACACCTACGAGCAGTACTTC
CAWTLTRTSGNTYEQYF
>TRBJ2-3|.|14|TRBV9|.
TGTGCCAGCAGCGCAGACGTCGTTCCAGATACGCAGTATTTT
CASSADVVPDTQYF
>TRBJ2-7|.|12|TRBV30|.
TGTGCCTGGAGTGTACTGGGCGACGAGCAGTACTTC
CAWSVLGDEQYF
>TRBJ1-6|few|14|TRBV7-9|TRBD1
TGTGCCAGCAGCGGGACAGGGCTTGATTCACCCCTCCACTTT
CASSGTGLDSPLHF
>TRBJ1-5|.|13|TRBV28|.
TGTGCCAGCAGTTGGGGGGGCAATCAGCCCCAGCATTTT
CASSWGGNQPQHF
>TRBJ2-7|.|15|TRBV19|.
TGTGCCAGTAGTATAGCGGAAGCAGGAAGCTACGAGCAGTACTTC
CASSIAEAGSYEQYF
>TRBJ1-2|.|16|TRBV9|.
TGTGCCAGCAGCGTAGGTGGTCAGGGGCGTAACTATGGCTACACCTTC
CASSVGGQGRNYGYTF
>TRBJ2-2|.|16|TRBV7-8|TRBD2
TGTGCCAGCAGCTTAGCCCCTAGCGGGGGTATCGGGGAGCTGTTTTTT
CASSLAPSGGIGELFF
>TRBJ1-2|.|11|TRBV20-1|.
TGCAGTGCTCCCTTAATATCTGGCTACACCTTC
CSAPLISGYTF
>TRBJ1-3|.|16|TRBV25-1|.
TGTGCCAGCAGTGAATCAAGGGGGTCAGCTGGAAACACCATATATTTT
CASSESRGSAGNTIYF
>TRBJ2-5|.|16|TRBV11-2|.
TGTGCCAGCAGCTTAGCGGGCGGGGCTAGGCAAGAGACCCAGTACTTC
CASSLAGGARQETQYF
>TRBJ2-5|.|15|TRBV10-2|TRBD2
TGCGCCAGCAGTGAGCAACTAGCGACAAAAGAGACCCAGTACTTC
CASSEQLATKETQYF
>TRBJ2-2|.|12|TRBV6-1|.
TGTGCCAGCAGGGGGGGTGGACGGGAGCTGTTTTTT
CASRGGGRELFF
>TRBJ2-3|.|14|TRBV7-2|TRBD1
TGTGCCAGCAGCTTGGGACAGGGAACAGATACGCAGTATTTT
CASSLGQGTDTQYF
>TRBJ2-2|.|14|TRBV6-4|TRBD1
TGTGCCAGCAGTGGGGACAGGAACACCGGGGAGCTGTTTTTT
CASSGDRNTGELFF
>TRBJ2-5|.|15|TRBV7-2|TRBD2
TGTGCCAGCAGCTTTAGCGGGAGAGGCTTGGAGACCCAGTACTTC
CASSFSGRGLETQYF
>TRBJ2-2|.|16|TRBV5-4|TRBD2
TGTGCCAGCAGCTTGTCACTAGCGAAGAACACCGGGGAGCTGTTTTTT
CASSLSLAKNTGELFF
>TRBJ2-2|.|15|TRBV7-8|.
TGTGCCAGCAGCCAACCCTTGATACAGGGCGGGGAGCTGTTTTTT
CASSQPLIQGGELFF
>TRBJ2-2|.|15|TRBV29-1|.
TGCAGCGCCGATGTCGCAGGTCGGAACACCGGGGAGCTGTTTTTT
CSADVAGRNTGELFF
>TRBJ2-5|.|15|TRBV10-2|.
TGCGCCAGCAGTGAGTCAGGGGCCGTTGGGGAGACCCAGTACTTC
CASSESGAVGETQYF
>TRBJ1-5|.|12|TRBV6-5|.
TGTGCCAGCAGCCGCGGAGATCAGCCCCAGCATTTT
CASSRGDQPQHF
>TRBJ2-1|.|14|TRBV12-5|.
TGTGCTAGTAGGTCGGGGAGCTCCTACAATGAGCAGTTCTTC
CASRSGSSYNEQFF
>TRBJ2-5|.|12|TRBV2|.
TGTGCCAGCAGGGACCCCAGGGAGACCCAGTACTTC
CASRDPRETQYF
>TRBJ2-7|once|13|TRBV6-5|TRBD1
TGTGCCAGCAGAAGGACAGGGTTGATCGAGCAGTACTTC
CASRRTGLIEQYF
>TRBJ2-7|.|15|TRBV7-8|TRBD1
TGTGCCAGCAGCCTCCGGGACAGGGGCCCCTACGAGCAGTACTTC
CASSLRDRGPYEQYF
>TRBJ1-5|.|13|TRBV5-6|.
TGTGCCAGCAGCTTGGCCGGAAATCAGCCCCAGCATTTT
CASSLAGNQPQHF
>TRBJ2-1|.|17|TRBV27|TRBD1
TGTGCCAGCAGCCACACCCCGGACAGGGTGTCCTACAATGAGCAGTTCTTC
CASSHTPDRVSYNEQFF
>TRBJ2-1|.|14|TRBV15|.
TGTGCCACCAGCAGAGATGGGGCTTTCAATGAGCAGTTCTTC
CATSRDGAFNEQFF
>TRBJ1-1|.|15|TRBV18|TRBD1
TGTGCCAGCTCATCCGGACAGGGGATGAACACTGAAGCTTTCTTT
CASSSGQGMNTEAFF
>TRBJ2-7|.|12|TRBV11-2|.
TGTGCCAGCAGCTTATGGGGCTACGAGCAGTACTTC
CASSLWGYEQYF
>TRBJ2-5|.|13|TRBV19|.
TGTGCCAGTAGTTCCTTAGCGGAAGAGACCCAGTACTTC
CASSSLAEETQYF
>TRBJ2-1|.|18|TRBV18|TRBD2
TGTGCCAGCTCACCACGGCTAGCGGGAGGGGATAGGTACAATGAGCAGTTCTTC
CASSPRLAGGDRYNEQFF
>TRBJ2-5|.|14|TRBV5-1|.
TGCGCCAGCACCTTGCCTAGCAGCCAAGAGACCCAGTACTTC
CASTLPSSQETQYF
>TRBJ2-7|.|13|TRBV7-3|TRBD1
TGTGCCAGCAGCCCAGGGACAGTCTACGAGCAGTACTTC
CASSPGTVYEQYF
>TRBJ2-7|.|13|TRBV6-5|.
TGTGCCAGCAGTTACAATTACGTAGGCGAGCAGTACTTC
CASSYNYVGEQYF
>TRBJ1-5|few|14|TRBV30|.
TGTGCCTGGAGTGTATCGCAGGGGCGCCAGCCCCAGCATTTT
CAWSVSQGRQPQHF
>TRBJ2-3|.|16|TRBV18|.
TGTGCCAGCTCACAACGGAAACGGACCAGCACAGATACGCAGTATTTT
CASSQRKRTSTDTQYF
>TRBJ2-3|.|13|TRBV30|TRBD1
TGTGCCTGGAGTGGACAGGGGCCAGATACGCAGTATTTT
CAWSGQGPDTQYF
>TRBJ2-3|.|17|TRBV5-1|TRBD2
TGCGCCAGCAGCCTGGAGCCTAGCGGGGGGGCCACAGATACGCAGTATTTT
CASSLEPSGGATDTQYF
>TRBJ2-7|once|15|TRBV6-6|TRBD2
TGTGCCAGCAGTTACCTCACTAGCGGCAACTACGAGCAGTACTTC
CASSYLTSGNYEQYF
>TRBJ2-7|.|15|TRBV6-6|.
TGTGCCAGCAGTTACGGGGGCGGGGGAGTTTACGAGCAGTACTTC
CASSYGGGGVYEQYF
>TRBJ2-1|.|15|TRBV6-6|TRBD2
TGTGCCAGCAGTCGTAGCGGGGGGAACTACAATGAGCAGTTCTTC
CASSRSGGNYNEQFF
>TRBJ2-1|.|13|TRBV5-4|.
TGTGCCAGCAGCTTGGTTGCGGCTAATGAGCAGTTCTTC
CASSLVAANEQFF
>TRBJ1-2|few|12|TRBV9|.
TGTGCCAGCAGCTTATGGGAGTTTGGCTACACCTTC
CASSLWEFGYTF
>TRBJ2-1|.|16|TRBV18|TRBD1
TGTGCCAGCTCTCCCGGGACAGGGGGCTCCTACAATGAGCAGTTCTTC
CASSPGTGGSYNEQFF
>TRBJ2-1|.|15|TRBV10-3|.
TGTGCCATCAGTGAGTGGGGCCGTTCGTTCAATGAGCAGTTCTTC
CAISEWGRSFNEQFF